Below are 10 T cell receptor beta chains sequenced from a single sample in a study of TIL therapy for anti-PD-1-resistant metastatic lung cancer. This was the immunoSEQ v3 assay. Clones were read by immunoSEQ multiplex PCR, and TCRdb kept only the in-frame ones, dropping some. The sample has about 13,000 clones; approximately 72% are singletons. As to time point: pre-treatment sample, taken before nivolumab and TIL therapy. Tumor tissue came from excised metastases, mostly pleural nodules or supraclavicular lymph nodes. The specimen was tumor tissue, collected at baseline. Receptors originate from a woman aged 30-79 years with non-small cell lung cancer.

The chain is built from TRBV2 and TRBJ1-5; TRBD1 aligns across 7 bases. The CDR3 totals 15 residues. V dropped 7 bases and J dropped 4; count of bases not matched to a gene: 10. The germline CDR1 and CDR2 sequences are SNHLY and FYNNEI. CDR3 sequence reads: CASNIKQGKNQPQHF. The CDR3 DNA follows: TGTGCCAGCAATATTAAACAGGGGAAAAATCAGCCCCAGCATTTT.

This clone has just a few counts. The chain recombines TRBV6-8 with TRBJ1-1; 9 bases fit TRBD1. Germline loops: CDR1 MNHGY, CDR2 SAAAGT. V lost 4 bases to trimming and J lost 4 bases; unmatched junction nucleotides: 1. There are 13 residues in the CDR3. CDR3 bases: TGTGCCAGCAGTTCGGACAGGGGCACTGAAGCTTTCTTT. As protein: CASSSDRGTEAFF.

The J gene is TRBJ2-3, the V gene TRBV5-1; D call uncertain. Germline V gene lookup returns CDR1 SGHRS and CDR2 YFSETQ. CDR3 length equals 14 residues. Trimming left V 2 bases short and J 2 bases short, with 9 bases between. CDR3 in amino acids: CASSFVILTDTQYF. CDR3 in DNA: TGCGCCAGCAGCTTTGTTATCCTCACAGATACGCAGTATTTT. Filled out from reference TRBV5-1 and TRBJ2-3, the complete variable domain reads KAGVTQTPRYLIKTRGQQVTLSCSPISGHRSVSWYQQTPGQGLQFLFEYFSETQRNKGNFPGRFSGRQFSNSRSEMNVSTLELGDSALYLCASSFVILTDTQYFGPGTRLTVL.

This clone was detected a few times. V gene TRBV6-1 combines with J gene TRBJ1-2, with unresolved D. This CDR3 region has 12 residues. Per the germline V gene, CDR1 is MNHNS and CDR2 is SASEGT. V lost 6 bases and J lost 11, with 16 bases in between. This chain's CDR3 is CASRDAGVGYTF. CDR3 nucleotide sequence: TGTGCCAGCAGGGATGCCGGAGTAGGGTACACCTTC.

The chain carries TRBV14 and TRBJ2-7, with D possibly matching TRBD1 (6 bases). The CDR3 runs 14 residues. Deletions cut 2 bases from V and 3 bases from J, with 11 bases between. Per germline, CDR1 SGHDN and CDR2 FVKESK. The CDR3 protein is CASSQWGTNYEQYF. The CDR3 DNA reads TGTGCCAGCAGCCAATGGGGGACAAACTACGAGCAGTACTTC.

This chain joins TRBV28 and TRBJ2-3; 14 nucleotides line up with TRBD2. With V trimmed by 5 bases and J by 4 bases, 17 bases remained unmatched. Per the germline V gene, CDR1 is MDHEN and CDR2 is SYDVKM. This CDR3 comprises 20 residues. The CDR3 region has the DNA TGTGCCAGCAGTCAAAAACCGGGACTAGCGGGAGTTGGGGGCTCAGATACGCAGTATTTT. Protein product: CASSQKPGLAGVGGSDTQYF.

In its sample, this clone is medium-sized (0.01 to 0.1%). The chain joins TRBV19 to TRBJ1-1, with D possibly being TRBD1 (6 bases). Germline assignment: CDR1 LNHDA and CDR2 SQIVND (reference sequence). This CDR3 has 13 amino acids. Between the trimmed V and J ends, which lost 1 base and 8 bases, there was a span of 11 bases. The CDR3 sequence is CASSIGTAFEAFF. CDR3 nucleotides: TGTGCCAGTAGTATAGGGACAGCCTTCGAAGCTTTCTTT.

This clone was found once. V usage is TRBV7-2 and J usage is TRBJ2-5; 11 nucleotides line up with TRBD2. V trimming: 4 bases; J trimming: 3 bases; junction bases outside the gene matches: 7. Germline assignment: CDR1 SGHTA and CDR2 FQGNSA. This CDR3 spans 16 amino acids. CDR3 nucleotides: TGTGCCAGCAGCTCGCGACTAGCGGGGCGGAAAGAGACCCAGTACTTC. It encodes CASSSRLAGRKETQYF.

The gene calls are TRBV5-1 and TRBJ2-4; TRBD1 aligns across 9 bases. V shed 3 bases, J shed 6 bases, and the junction held 4 bases outside the gene matches. The germline V gene encodes CDR1 SGHRS and CDR2 YFSETQ. The CDR3 totals 14 residues. The CDR3, as DNA: TGCGCCAGCAGCTGGGGACAGGGCAGAAACATTCAGTACTTC. Translated, it gives CASSWGQGRNIQYF.

The chain couples TRBV7-9 to TRBJ2-7; the D gene is possibly TRBD2 (5 bases). The V gene lost 1 base and the J gene lost 7 bases, with 11 bases spanning the gap. CDR1 and CDR2 (germline): SEHNR, FQNEAQ (reference sequence). CDR3 length: 13 amino acids. DNA of the CDR3: TGTGCCAGCAGCTTAGACGCAGGCGGGGAGCAGTACTTC. This encodes CASSLDAGGEQYF.